This T cell receptor (beta chain) was identified in a study of blood T cell repertoires in COVID-19. Background on the study: COVID-19 samples collected from the United States, Italy and Spain covered acute and convalescent phases.

As processed by the authors: Amplifying reference gene primers gave estimates of nucleated cell counts. Assay: immunoSEQ multiplex PCR; the TCRdb copy retains only in-frame clones and omits some. The V and J calls and clone size are taken from that table; D and trimming were inferred from the DNA. The sample includes fewer than 300,000 clones, approximately 85% seen only once; the top ten take 4% to 4.5%. The CDR3 sequence is 19 residues long. All enrollees were about 18 to 95 years old and from some 24 US areas. Assignment of participants to cohorts was predicated upon participant-reported clinical history.

Sequenced: PBMCs or T cells enriched from blood (not recorded which). The sequence derives from a woman aged 30 to 39 who had recovered from COVID-19. The chain joins TRBV1 to TRBJ2-1; TRBD2, the table's D call, was not compared with the DNA. TRBV1 has pseudogene status. CDR3 in amino acids: CTSMNLLAGGISSYNEQFF. The CDR3 coding sequence is TGCACCAGCATGAATCTCCTAGCGGGAGGGATTAGCTCCTACAATGAGCAGTTCTTC.